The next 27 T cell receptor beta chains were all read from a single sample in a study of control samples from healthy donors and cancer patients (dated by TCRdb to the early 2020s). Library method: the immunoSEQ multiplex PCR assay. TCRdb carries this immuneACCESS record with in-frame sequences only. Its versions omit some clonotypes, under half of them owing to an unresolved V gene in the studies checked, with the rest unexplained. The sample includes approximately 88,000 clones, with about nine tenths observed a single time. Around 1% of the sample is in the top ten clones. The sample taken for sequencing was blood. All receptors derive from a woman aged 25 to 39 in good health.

The DNA of the CDR3 is TGTGCCAGCAGTGACTCGACGGGTATGAACACTGAAGCTTTCTTT. Amino acids: CASSDSTGMNTEAFF. The chain has TRBV5-5 and TRBJ1-1; D is unresolved. Germline CDR1 reads SGHKS; CDR2 reads YYEKEE (reference sequence). This CDR3 is built from 15 residues. The V and J ends lost 5 bases and 0 bases respectively, with 14 bases between them.

The CDR3 nucleotides are TGTGCCACCAGCGATCCCAATGGGCCTAGCACAGATACGCAGTATTTT. This translates into CATSDPNGPSTDTQYF. V usage is TRBV15 and J usage is TRBJ2-3; no firm D call. From germline, CDR1 is LNHNV and CDR2 YYDKDF (reference sequence). The CDR3 contains 16 residues. V gave up 5 bases and J gave up 0 bases, with 15 bases separating them. The variable domain in full, with the rest retrieved from reference TRBV15 and TRBJ2-3, is DAMVIQNPRYQVTQFGKPVTLSCSQTLNHNVMYWYQQKSSQAPKLLFHYYDKDFNNEADTPDNFQSRRPNTSFCFLDIRSPGLGDTAMYLCATSDPNGPSTDTQYFGPGTRLTVL.

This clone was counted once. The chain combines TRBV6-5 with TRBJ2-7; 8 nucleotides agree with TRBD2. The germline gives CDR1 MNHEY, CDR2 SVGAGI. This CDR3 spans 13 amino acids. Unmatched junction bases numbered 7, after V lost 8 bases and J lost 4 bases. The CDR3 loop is CASGLAGPYEQYF. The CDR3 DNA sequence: TGTGCCAGCGGGTTAGCGGGGCCTTACGAGCAGTACTTC.

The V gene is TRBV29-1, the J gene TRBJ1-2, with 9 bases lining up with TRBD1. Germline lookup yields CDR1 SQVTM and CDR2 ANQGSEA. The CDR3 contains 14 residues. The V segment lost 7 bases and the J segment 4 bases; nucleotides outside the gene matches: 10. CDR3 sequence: CSATTDRGVYGYTF. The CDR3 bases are TGCAGCGCCACAACCGACAGGGGGGTCTATGGCTACACCTTC.

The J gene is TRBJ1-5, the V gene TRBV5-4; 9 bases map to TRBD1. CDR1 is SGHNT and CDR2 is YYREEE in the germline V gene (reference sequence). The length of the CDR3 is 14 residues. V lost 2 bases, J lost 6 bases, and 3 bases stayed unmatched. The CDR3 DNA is TGTGCCAGCAGCTTACAGGGGGCAAGTCAGCCCCAGCATTTT. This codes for CASSLQGASQPQHF.

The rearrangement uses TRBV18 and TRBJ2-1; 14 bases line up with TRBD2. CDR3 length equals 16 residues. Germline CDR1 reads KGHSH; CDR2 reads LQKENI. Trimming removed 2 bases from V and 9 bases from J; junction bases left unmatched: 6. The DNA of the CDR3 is TGTGCCAGCTCACCATACCCGGGACTAGCGGGAGTTGAGCAGTTCTTC. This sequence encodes CASSPYPGLAGVEQFF.

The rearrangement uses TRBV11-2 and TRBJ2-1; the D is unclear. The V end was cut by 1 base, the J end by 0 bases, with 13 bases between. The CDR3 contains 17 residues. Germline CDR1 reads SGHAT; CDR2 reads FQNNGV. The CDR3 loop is CASSLGGSSSSYNEQFF. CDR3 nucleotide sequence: TGTGCCAGCAGCTTAGGTGGCAGCTCAAGCTCCTACAATGAGCAGTTCTTC.

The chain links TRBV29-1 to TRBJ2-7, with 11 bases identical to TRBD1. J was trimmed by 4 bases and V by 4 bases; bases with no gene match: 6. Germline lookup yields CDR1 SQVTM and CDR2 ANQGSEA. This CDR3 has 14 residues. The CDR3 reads CSVAPGQGGYEQYF. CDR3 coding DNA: TGCAGCGTTGCCCCGGGACAGGGGGGATACGAGCAGTACTTC.

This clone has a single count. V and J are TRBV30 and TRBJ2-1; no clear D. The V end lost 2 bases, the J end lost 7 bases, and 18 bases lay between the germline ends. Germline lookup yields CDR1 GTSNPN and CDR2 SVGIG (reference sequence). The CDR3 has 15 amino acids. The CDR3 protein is CAWSRNSLIRNEQFF. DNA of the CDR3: TGTGCCTGGAGTAGGAACAGCCTCATCAGGAATGAGCAGTTCTTC.

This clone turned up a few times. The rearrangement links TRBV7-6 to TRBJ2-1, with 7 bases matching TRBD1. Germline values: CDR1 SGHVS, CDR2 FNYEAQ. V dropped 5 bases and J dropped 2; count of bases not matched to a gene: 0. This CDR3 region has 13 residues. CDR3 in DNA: TGTGCCAGCAGCCAGGGGGCCTACAATGAGCAGTTCTTC. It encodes CASSQGAYNEQFF.

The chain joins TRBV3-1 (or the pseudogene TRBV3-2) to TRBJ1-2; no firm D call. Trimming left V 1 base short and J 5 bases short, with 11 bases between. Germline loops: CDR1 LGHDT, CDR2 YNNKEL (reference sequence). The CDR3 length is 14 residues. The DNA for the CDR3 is TGTGCCAGCAGCCAAGGGGAGACGGGATATGGCTACACCTTC. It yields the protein CASSQGETGYGYTF.

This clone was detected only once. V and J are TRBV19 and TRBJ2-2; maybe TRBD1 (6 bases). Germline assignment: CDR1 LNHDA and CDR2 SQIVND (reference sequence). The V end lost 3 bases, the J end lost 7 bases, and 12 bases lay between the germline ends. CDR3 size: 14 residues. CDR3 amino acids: CASSMGAGGGELFF. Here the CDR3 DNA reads TGTGCCAGTAGTATGGGGGCCGGCGGCGGGGAGCTGTTTTTT. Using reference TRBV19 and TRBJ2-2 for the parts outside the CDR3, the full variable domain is DGGITQSPKYLFRKEGQNVTLSCEQNLNHDAMYWYRQDPGQGLRLIYYSQIVNDFQKGDIAEGYSVSREKKESFPLTVTSAQKNPTAFYLCASSMGAGGGELFFGEGSRLTVL.

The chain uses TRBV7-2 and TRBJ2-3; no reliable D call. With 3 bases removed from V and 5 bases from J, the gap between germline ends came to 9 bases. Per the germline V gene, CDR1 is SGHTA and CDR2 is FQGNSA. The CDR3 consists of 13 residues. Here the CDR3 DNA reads TGTGCCAGCAGCTTGACACCTCTAGATACGCAGTATTTT. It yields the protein CASSLTPLDTQYF.

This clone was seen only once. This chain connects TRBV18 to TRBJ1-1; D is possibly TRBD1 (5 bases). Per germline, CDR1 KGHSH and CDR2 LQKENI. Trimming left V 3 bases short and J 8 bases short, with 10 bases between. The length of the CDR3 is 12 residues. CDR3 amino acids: CASSPGQREAFF. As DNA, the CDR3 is TGTGCCAGCTCACCGGGGCAGAGGGAAGCTTTCTTT.

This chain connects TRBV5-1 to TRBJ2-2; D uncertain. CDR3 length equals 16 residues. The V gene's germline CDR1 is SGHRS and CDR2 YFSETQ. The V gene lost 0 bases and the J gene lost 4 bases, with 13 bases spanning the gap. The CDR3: CASSLAGLPSTGELFF. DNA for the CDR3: TGCGCCAGCAGCTTGGCCGGGCTACCATCCACCGGGGAGCTGTTTTTT.

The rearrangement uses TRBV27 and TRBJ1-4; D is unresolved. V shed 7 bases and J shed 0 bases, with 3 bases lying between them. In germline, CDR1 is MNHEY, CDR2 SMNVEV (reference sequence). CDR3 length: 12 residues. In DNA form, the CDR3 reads TGTGCCAGCAAGACAACTAATGAAAAACTGTTTTTT. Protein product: CASKTTNEKLFF.

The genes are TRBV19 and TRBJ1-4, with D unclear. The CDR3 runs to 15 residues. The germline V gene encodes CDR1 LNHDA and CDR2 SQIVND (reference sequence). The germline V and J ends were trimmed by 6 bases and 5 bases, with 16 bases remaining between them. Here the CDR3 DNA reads TGTGCCAGTAGCCTACGGACCAGAGGGAATGAAAAACTGTTTTTT. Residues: CASSLRTRGNEKLFF.

This CDR3 is CASIRGASQPQHF. In DNA form, the CDR3 reads TGTGCCAGCATCCGGGGAGCGTCTCAGCCCCAGCATTTT. The V call is TRBV12-3 or TRBV12-4, the J call TRBJ1-5; no firm D call. Trimming cost V 7 bases and J 6 bases, with 13 bases left between them. The CDR3 sequence is 13 residues long.

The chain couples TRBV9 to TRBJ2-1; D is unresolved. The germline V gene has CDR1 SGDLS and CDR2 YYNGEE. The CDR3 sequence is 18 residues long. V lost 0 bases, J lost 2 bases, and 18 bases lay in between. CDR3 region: CASSVAALFSRTYNEQFF. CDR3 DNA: TGTGCCAGCAGCGTAGCCGCCCTATTCTCGCGGACCTACAATGAGCAGTTCTTC.

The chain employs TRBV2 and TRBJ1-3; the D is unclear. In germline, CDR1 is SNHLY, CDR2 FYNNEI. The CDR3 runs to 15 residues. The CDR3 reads CFGEGTPGSGNTIYF. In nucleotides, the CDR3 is TGTTTCGGTGAAGGCACGCCGGGCTCTGGAAACACCATATATTTT.

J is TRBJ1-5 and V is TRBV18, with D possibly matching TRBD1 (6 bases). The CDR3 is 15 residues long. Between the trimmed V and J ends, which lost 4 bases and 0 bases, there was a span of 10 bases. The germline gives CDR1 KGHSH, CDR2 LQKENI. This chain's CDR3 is CASSLGQNSNQPQHF. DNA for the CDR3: TGTGCCAGCTCACTTGGACAGAATAGCAATCAGCCCCAGCATTTT.

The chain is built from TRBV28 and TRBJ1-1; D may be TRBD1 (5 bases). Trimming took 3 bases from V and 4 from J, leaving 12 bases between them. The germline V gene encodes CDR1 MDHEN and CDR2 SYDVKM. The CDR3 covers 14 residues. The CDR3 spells CASSFGGSGTEAFF. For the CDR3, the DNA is TGTGCCAGCAGTTTTGGGGGTTCGGGCACTGAAGCTTTCTTT. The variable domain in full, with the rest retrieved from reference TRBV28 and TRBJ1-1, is DVKVTQSSRYLVKRTGEKVFLECVQDMDHENMFWYRQDPGLGLRLIYFSYDVKMKEKGDIPEGYSVSREKKERFSLILESASTNQTSMYLCASSFGGSGTEAFFGQGTRLTVV.

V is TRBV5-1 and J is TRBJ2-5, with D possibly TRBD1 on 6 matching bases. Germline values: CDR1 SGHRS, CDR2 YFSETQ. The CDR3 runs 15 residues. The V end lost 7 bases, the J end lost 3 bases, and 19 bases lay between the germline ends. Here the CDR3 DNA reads TGCGCCAGCGTCCACAATACAGGGTTGAAAGAGACCCAGTACTTC. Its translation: CASVHNTGLKETQYF.

CDR3 DNA sequence: TGCAGTGCTGACTCCAGTTGGGGCTACACCTTC. It specifies CSADSSWGYTF. J is TRBJ1-2 and V is TRBV20-1; D is unresolved. V lost 5 bases, J lost 8 bases, and 12 bases lay in between. The CDR3 has 11 amino acids. Germline lookup yields CDR1 DFQATT and CDR2 SNEGSKA (reference sequence).

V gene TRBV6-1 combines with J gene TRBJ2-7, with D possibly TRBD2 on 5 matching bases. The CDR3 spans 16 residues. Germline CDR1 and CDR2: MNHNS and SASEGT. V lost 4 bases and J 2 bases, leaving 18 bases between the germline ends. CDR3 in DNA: TGTGCCAGCAGTGTATCCCTCGGGGAATGGGCCTACGAGCAGTACTTC. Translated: CASSVSLGEWAYEQYF.

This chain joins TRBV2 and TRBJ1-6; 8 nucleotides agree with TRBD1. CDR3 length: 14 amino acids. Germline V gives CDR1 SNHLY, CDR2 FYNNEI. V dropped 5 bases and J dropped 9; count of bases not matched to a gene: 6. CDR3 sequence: CASSIGQGISPLHF. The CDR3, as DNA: TGTGCCAGCAGTATCGGACAGGGAATTTCACCCCTCCACTTT.

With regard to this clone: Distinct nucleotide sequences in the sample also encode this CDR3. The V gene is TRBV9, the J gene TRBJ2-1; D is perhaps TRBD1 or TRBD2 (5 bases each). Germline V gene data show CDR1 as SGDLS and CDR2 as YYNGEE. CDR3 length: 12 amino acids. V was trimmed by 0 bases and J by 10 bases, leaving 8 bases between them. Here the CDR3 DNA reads TGTGCCAGCAGCGTAGTAGGGGACGAGCAGTTCTTC. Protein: CASSVVGDEQFF.